The 21 T cell receptor beta chains given below trace back to one sample, sequenced in a study of metastatic and nonmetastatic thyroid tumors. TCRdb reanalyzed the PCR reads via MiXCR. The sample lists around 34,000 clones, approximately 15% occurring once. None of the patients had undergone any treatment ahead of thyroid surgery. Sequencing was carried out using blood. The receptor set was obtained from a male donor with papillary thyroid cancer or a benign thyroid nodule (not recorded which). Some clones in this sample may be carry-over from other donors' samples.

In this sample, this clone turned up many times. The CDR3, as DNA: TGTGCCAGCACACGAGCCCCCCTTACAAACTACGAGCAGTACTTC. Translation: CASTRAPLTNYEQYF. The chain has TRBV2 and TRBJ2-7; D is unresolved. This CDR3 comprises 15 residues. Germline V gene sequence: CDR1 SNHLY, CDR2 FYNNEI. The V and J ends lost 7 bases and 3 bases respectively, with 19 bases between them.

This clone was recorded many times. The chain couples TRBV25-1 to TRBJ2-2, with D unresolved. The germline CDR1 and CDR2 sequences are MGHDK and SYGVNS. Trimming stripped 5 bases from V and 1 base from J, with 5 bases between. This CDR3 spans 13 amino acids. Here the CDR3 reads CASSNLNTGELFF. Written as DNA, the CDR3 is TGTGCCAGCAGTAACCTGAACACCGGGGAGCTGTTTTTT.

This chain links TRBV5-4 with TRBJ2-7; maybe TRBD2 (6 bases). V gave up 4 bases and J gave up 3 bases, with 11 bases separating them. The CDR3 covers 13 residues. Looked up from germline, CDR1 is SGHNT and CDR2 is YYREEE (reference sequence). The chain's CDR3 is CASSNRTIYEQYF. The CDR3 bases are TGTGCCAGCAGCAACCGGACTATCTACGAGCAGTACTTC. The whole variable domain, remainder taken from reference TRBV5-4 and TRBJ2-7, is ETGVTQSPTHLIKTRGQQVTLRCSSQSGHNTVSWYQQALGQGPQFIFQYYREEENGRGNFPPRFSGLQFPNYSSELNVNALELDDSALYLCASSNRTIYEQYFGPGTRLTVT.

There are many counts of this clone. In DNA form, the CDR3 reads TGTGCCAGCAGTTATATTTCCAGCGGGAGGGGCACCGGGGAGCTGTTTTTT. Translation gives CASSYISSGRGTGELFF. V usage is TRBV6-5 and J usage is TRBJ2-2, with TRBD2 matching over 10 bases. Trimming removed 3 bases from V and 4 bases from J; junction bases left unmatched: 8. This CDR3 contains 17 residues. The germline V gene has CDR1 MNHEY and CDR2 SVGAGI.

Within the sample, this clone is medium-sized. The chain recombines TRBV6-5 with TRBJ1-1; no reliable D call. Germline V gives CDR1 MNHEY, CDR2 SVGAGI. This CDR3 has 13 residues. V was cut by 0 bases and J by 4 bases, with 6 bases left in between. CDR3 amino acids: CASSYSIATEAFF. In nucleotides, the CDR3 is TGTGCCAGCAGTTACTCGATAGCCACTGAAGCTTTCTTT.

Many counts were recorded for this clone. The chain is built from TRBV6-1 and TRBJ2-5, with 9 nucleotides matching TRBD2. The CDR3 has 15 residues. After removal of 6 bases from V and 3 bases from J, the junction contained 8 bases not matched to a gene. CDR1 is MNHNS, CDR2 SASEGT, per germline. The CDR3 reads CASRGAGGREETQYF. The CDR3 nucleotides are TGTGCCAGCAGAGGTGCGGGAGGGAGAGAAGAGACCCAGTACTTC.

The sample holds a few counts of this clone. One base away lies a much larger clone, so this may be a sequencing read error. The V gene is TRBV25-1, the J gene TRBJ1-4, with a tentative D call TRBD1 (6 bases). The CDR3 has 14 amino acids. Germline V gene lookup returns CDR1 MGHDK and CDR2 SYGVNS. The CDR3 region has the DNA TGTGCCATCAGTGAGTGGGGGCGAGGTGAAAAACTGTTTTTT. It is translated as CAISEWGRGEKLFF.

In its sample, this clone was seen many times. V usage is TRBV5-1 and J usage is TRBJ2-1, with D possibly TRBD2 on 6 matching bases. The germline V gene has CDR1 SGHRS and CDR2 YFSETQ. The V and J ends lost 4 bases and 5 bases respectively, with 13 bases between them. This CDR3 region has 14 residues. The CDR3, as DNA: TGCGCCAGCAGCCGGTGGGCGGGGAACAATGAGCAGTTCTTC. Protein: CASSRWAGNNEQFF.

This clone has ten or more counts. The genes are TRBV11-2 and TRBJ2-5, with D possibly TRBD2 on 5 matching bases. Germline CDR1 and CDR2: SGHAT and FQNNGV. This CDR3 is 18 amino acids long. Trimming removed 3 bases at V and 5 bases at J, with 25 bases between. Written as DNA, the CDR3 is TGTGCCAGCAGCTTCCTATCTCGCGGCTTCCAAAGGAGGGAGACCCAGTACTTC. It codes for CASSFLSRGFQRRETQYF.

CDR3 sequence: CASSYSTRSIMDRGFEQYF. DNA of the CDR3: TGTGCCAGCAGTTACTCCACTCGATCCATAATGGACAGGGGGTTCGAGCAGTACTTC. The rearrangement joins TRBV6-2 or TRBV6-3 to TRBJ2-7; 10 bases align to TRBD1. V trimming: 0 bases; J trimming: 6 bases; junction bases outside the gene matches: 17. Germline CDR1 is MNHEY and CDR2 is SVGEGT. The CDR3 length is 19 residues.

About this clone: A much bigger clone sits one base away, suggesting this may be a read error. The gene calls are TRBV29-1 and TRBJ1-1; D uncertain. The CDR3 is 12 residues long. V was cut by 7 bases and J by 5 bases, with 14 bases left in between. Per germline, CDR1 SQVTM and CDR2 ANQGSEA. CDR3 sequence: CSAVGWWTEAFF. The CDR3 DNA sequence: TGCAGCGCCGTCGGATGGTGGACTGAAGCTTTCTTT. Using reference TRBV29-1 and TRBJ1-1 for the parts outside the CDR3, the full variable domain is SAVISQKPSRDICQRGTSLTIQCQVDSQVTMMFWYRQQPGQSLTLIATANQGSEATYESGFVIDKFPISRPNLTFSTLTVSNMSPEDSSIYLCSAVGWWTEAFFGQGTRLTVV.

This clone has a count of ten or more. This chain uses TRBV10-3 with TRBJ1-1; no clear D. Per germline, CDR1 ENHRY and CDR2 SYGVKD. This CDR3 comprises 11 residues. Trimming cost V 7 bases and J 3 bases, with 6 bases left between them. The CDR3 sequence: CAIKSDTEAFF. The CDR3 region has the DNA TGTGCCATCAAATCGGACACTGAAGCTTTCTTT.

This clone was recorded at least ten times. The rearrangement uses TRBV7-3 and TRBJ2-1, with a tentative D call TRBD2 (5 bases). The germline V and J ends were trimmed by 1 base and 8 bases, with 12 bases remaining between them. The CDR3 is 14 residues long. Germline CDR1 reads SGHTA; CDR2 reads FQGTGA. This CDR3 is CASSLIPGSDEQFF. CDR3 sequence (DNA): TGTGCCAGCAGCTTAATTCCGGGATCGGATGAGCAGTTCTTC.

This clone was observed at least ten times. V and J are TRBV4-1 and TRBJ2-2; no definite D call. Trimming stripped 0 bases from V and 6 bases from J, with 8 bases between. This CDR3 is 14 amino acids long. Germline CDR1 is MGHRA and CDR2 is YSYEKL. In DNA, the CDR3 is TGCGCCAGCAGCCAAGATCGCTCCGCCGGGGAGCTGTTTTTT. Its translation: CASSQDRSAGELFF.

Comments on this clone: One junction end disagrees with the germline gene, perhaps due to a read error. The genes are TRBV10-1 and TRBJ2-2; no firm D call. The CDR3 covers 14 residues. Germline V gene data show CDR1 as WNHNN and CDR2 as SYGVQD (reference sequence). CDR3 sequence reads: CASSSPTNTGELFF. The CDR3 region has the DNA TGCGCCAGCAGTAGCCCTACGAATACCGGGGAGCTGTTTTTT.

This clone was counted ten times or more. V is TRBV4-2 and J is TRBJ2-1; TRBD1 agrees at 11 bases. Unmatched junction bases numbered 7, after V lost 1 base and J lost 8 bases. This CDR3 comprises 16 residues. CDR1 and CDR2 from the germline V gene are LGHNA and YNFKEQ. As DNA, the CDR3 is TGTGCCAGCAGCCAAGTGGGACAGGGGGATTCCGATGAGCAGTTCTTC. This encodes CASSQVGQGDSDEQFF.

Ten or more counts support this clone. The J gene is TRBJ2-1, the V gene TRBV7-3; perhaps TRBD2 as D (6 bases). Germline loops: CDR1 SGHTA, CDR2 FQGTGA. This CDR3 region has 12 residues. V dropped 1 base and J dropped 12 bases, with 10 bases sitting between them. This CDR3 reads CASSLKRDLQFF. In DNA form, the CDR3 reads TGTGCCAGCAGCTTAAAACGGGACTTGCAGTTCTTC.

This clone was counted at least ten times. The genes are TRBV7-9 and TRBJ2-3; 7 nucleotides agree with TRBD1. After removal of 7 bases from V and 1 base from J, the junction contained 14 bases not matched to a gene. The length of the CDR3 is 17 residues. From germline, CDR1 is SEHNR and CDR2 FQNEAQ (reference sequence). The CDR3, as DNA: TGTGCCAGCATCAACTGGGGACCAGGGGGAGGCACAGATACGCAGTATTTT. It specifies CASINWGPGGGTDTQYF.

This clone appeared many times. The V gene is TRBV4-1, the J gene TRBJ1-3; 7 bases map to TRBD1. CDR1 and CDR2 (germline): MGHRA, YSYEKL. The CDR3 is 20 residues long. The ends lost 2 bases at V and 7 bases at J; junction bases unmatched: 23. The CDR3 sequence is CASSQYHDRVLESRRNTIYF. The CDR3 nucleotides are TGCGCCAGCAGCCAATACCACGACAGGGTCCTTGAGAGTCGGCGGAACACCATATATTTT.

The chain employs TRBV6-2 or TRBV6-3 and TRBJ2-7, with D possibly matching TRBD2 (6 bases). CDR1 is MNHEY and CDR2 is SVGEGT in the germline V gene. This CDR3 is 15 amino acids long. Trimming took off 6 bases at V and 3 bases at J, with 18 bases between the two ends. DNA of the CDR3: TGTGCCAGCAGATCCTTGGGAGGAGGTATCTACGAGCAGTACTTC. It encodes CASRSLGGGIYEQYF.

This clone has a single count. This sequence joins TRBV3-1 and TRBJ2-2, with TRBD1 matching over 8 bases. CDR3 length: 16 amino acids. Per germline, CDR1 LGHDT and CDR2 YNNKEL (reference sequence). The J segment lost 10 bases and the V segment lost 4 bases, leaving 14 bases of the junction unmatched. The CDR3 loop is CASSPRGRPNTLELFF. The CDR3 DNA reads as TGTGCCAGCAGCCCCAGGGGGCGACCGAACACCTTGGAGCTGTTTTTT.